This TCR beta chain emerged from a study of T cell changes during pregnancy in multiple sclerosis. Trimming took 2 bases from V and 4 from J, leaving 6 bases between them. The CDR3 has 12 residues. Germline CDR1 is SGHAT and CDR2 is FQNNGV. Sequencing was performed with immunoSEQ multiplex PCR; in TCRdb, only in-frame clones are kept and a portion is missing. The table shows 99,000 or so clones, with 80% to 95% occurring only once. The V call is TRBV11-2, the J call TRBJ2-7; no firm D call. This sample comprised peripheral blood, obtained after pregnancy. The origin of this receptor is a female donor with multiple sclerosis, enrolled in a pregnancy study. CDR3 sequence (DNA): TGTGCCAGCAGCTTAATCCATTACGAGCAGTACTTC. This gives the protein CASSLIHYEQYF.